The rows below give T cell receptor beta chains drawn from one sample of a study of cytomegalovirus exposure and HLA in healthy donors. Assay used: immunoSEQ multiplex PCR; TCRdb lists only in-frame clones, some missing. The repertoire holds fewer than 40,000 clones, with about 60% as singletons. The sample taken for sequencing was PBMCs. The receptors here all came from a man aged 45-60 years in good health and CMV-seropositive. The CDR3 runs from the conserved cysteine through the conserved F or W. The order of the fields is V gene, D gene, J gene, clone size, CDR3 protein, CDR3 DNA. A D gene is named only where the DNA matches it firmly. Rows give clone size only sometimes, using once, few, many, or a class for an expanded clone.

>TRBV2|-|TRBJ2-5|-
CASSEATGRGETQYF
TGTGCCAGCAGTGAAGCTACAGGGAGGGGAGAGACCCAGTACTTC
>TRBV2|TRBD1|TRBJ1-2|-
CASSMIKGAGYTF
TGTGCCAGCAGTATGATCAAGGGGGCTGGCTACACCTTC
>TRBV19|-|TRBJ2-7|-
CASTPGAAYEQYF
TGTGCCAGCACCCCAGGGGCAGCGTACGAGCAGTACTTC
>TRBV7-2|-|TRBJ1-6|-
CASSLVGPTRSSSPLHF
TGTGCCAGCAGCTTAGTTGGGCCTACAAGGTCAAGTTCACCCCTCCACTTT
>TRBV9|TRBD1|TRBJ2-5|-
CASSPGTGGLWKETQYF
TGTGCCAGCAGCCCCGGGACAGGGGGCTTATGGAAAGAGACCCAGTACTTC
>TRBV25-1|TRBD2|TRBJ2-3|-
CASSLPGGTDTQYF
TGTGCCAGCAGCCTACCCGGGGGGACAGATACGCAGTATTTT
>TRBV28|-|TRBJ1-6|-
CASSLSSSYNSPLHF
TGTGCCAGCAGTTTGTCGAGCTCCTATAATTCACCCCTCCACTTT
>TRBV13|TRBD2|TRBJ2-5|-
CASRLLAGGGETQYF
TGTGCCAGCAGACTTCTAGCGGGAGGTGGGGAGACCCAGTACTTC
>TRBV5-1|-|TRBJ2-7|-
CASSWGTDSYEQYF
TGCGCCAGCAGCTGGGGGACTGACTCCTACGAGCAGTACTTC
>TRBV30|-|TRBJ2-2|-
CAWSVGRANTGELFF
TGTGCCTGGAGTGTGGGCAGGGCGAACACCGGGGAGCTGTTTTTT
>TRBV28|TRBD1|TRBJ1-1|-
CASSFPSRQGEEAFF
TGTGCCAGCAGTTTCCCCTCCCGACAGGGTGAAGAAGCTTTCTTT
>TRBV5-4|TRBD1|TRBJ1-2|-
CASSPGRDRRGYGYTF
TGTGCCAGCAGCCCAGGGCGGGACAGGCGTGGCTATGGCTACACCTTC
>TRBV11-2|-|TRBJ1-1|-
CASSHPRGHTEAFF
TGTGCCAGCAGCCACCCCAGGGGCCACACTGAAGCTTTCTTT
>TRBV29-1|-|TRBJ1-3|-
CSVENRQSSGNTIYF
TGCAGCGTTGAGAACAGGCAATCATCTGGAAACACCATATATTTT
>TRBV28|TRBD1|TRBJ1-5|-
CASSWAGGQGIDQPQHF
TGTGCCAGCAGTTGGGCCGGAGGACAGGGGATCGATCAGCCCCAGCATTTT
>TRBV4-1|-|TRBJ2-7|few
CASSRGSSYEQYF
TGCGCCAGCAGCCGTGGGAGCTCCTACGAGCAGTACTTC
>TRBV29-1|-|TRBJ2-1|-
CSVDPSSNEQFF
TGCAGCGTTGATCCTTCTTCCAATGAGCAGTTCTTC
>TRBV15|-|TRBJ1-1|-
CATSIAGGLAEAFF
TGTGCCACCAGCATAGCAGGAGGGTTGGCTGAAGCTTTCTTT
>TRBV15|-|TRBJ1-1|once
CATSRVRGSTEAFF
TGTGCCACCAGCAGAGTACGGGGAAGCACTGAAGCTTTCTTT
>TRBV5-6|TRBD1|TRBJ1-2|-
CASSRTGGSHGYTF
TGTGCCAGCAGCCGGACAGGGGGCTCGCATGGCTACACCTTC
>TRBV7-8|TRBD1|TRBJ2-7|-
CASSFGQQGAVFYYEQYF
TGTGCCAGCAGCTTCGGCCAACAGGGGGCTGTGTTCTACTACGAGCAGTACTTC
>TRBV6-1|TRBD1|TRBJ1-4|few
CASRGDRGHNEKLFF
TGTGCCAGCAGGGGGGACAGGGGGCACAATGAAAAACTGTTTTTT
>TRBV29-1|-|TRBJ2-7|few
CSVALGRSYEQYF
TGCAGCGTTGCCCTGGGCCGATCCTACGAGCAGTACTTC
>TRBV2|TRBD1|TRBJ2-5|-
CASRDRTQETQYF
TGTGCCAGCAGGGACAGGACACAAGAGACCCAGTACTTC
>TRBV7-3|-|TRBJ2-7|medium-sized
CASSLGGLEGTYEQYF
TGTGCCAGCAGCTTAGGGGGTTTGGAGGGGACCTACGAGCAGTACTTC
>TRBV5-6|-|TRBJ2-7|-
CASSLGSGEQYF
TGTGCCAGCAGCTTGGGGAGCGGCGAGCAGTACTTC
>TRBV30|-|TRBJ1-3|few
CAWSDGARDTIYF
TGTGCCTGGAGCGACGGAGCCCGAGACACCATATATTTT
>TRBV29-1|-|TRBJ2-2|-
CSVQSGANTGELFF
TGCAGCGTACAAAGCGGAGCGAACACCGGGGAGCTGTTTTTT
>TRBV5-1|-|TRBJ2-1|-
CATSLEGNEQFF
TGCGCCACCAGCTTAGAGGGCAATGAGCAGTTCTTC
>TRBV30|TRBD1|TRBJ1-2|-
CAWSVTFDRGGRYGYTF
TGTGCCTGGAGTGTCACCTTCGACAGGGGAGGCCGATATGGCTACACCTTC
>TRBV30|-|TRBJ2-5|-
CAWSLTAQETQYF
TGTGCCTGGAGTCTTACAGCTCAAGAGACCCAGTACTTC
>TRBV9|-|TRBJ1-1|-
CASSPQFGATEAFF
TGTGCCAGCAGCCCCCAGTTTGGGGCTACTGAAGCTTTCTTT
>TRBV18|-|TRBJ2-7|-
CASSSSDTSYEQYF
TGTGCCAGCTCATCTTCGGACACGTCCTACGAGCAGTACTTC
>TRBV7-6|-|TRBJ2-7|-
CASSLEPGSEQYF
TGTGCCAGCAGCTTAGAACCGGGGAGCGAGCAGTACTTC
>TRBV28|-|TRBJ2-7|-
CASISNSPVDEQYF
TGTGCCAGTATCTCAAACAGCCCGGTCGACGAGCAGTACTTC
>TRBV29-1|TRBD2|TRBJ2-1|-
CSVENPGLAEEQFF
TGCAGCGTTGAAAACCCGGGACTAGCGGAGGAGCAGTTCTTC
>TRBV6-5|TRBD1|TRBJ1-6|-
CASSWDRDNSPLHF
TGTGCCAGCAGTTGGGACAGGGATAATTCACCCCTCCACTTT
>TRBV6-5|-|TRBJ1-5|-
CASSRGTGTGQPQHF
TGTGCCAGCAGTAGAGGGACCGGGACTGGCCAGCCCCAGCATTTT
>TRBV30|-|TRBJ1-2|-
CAWSFDRNYGYTF
TGTGCCTGGAGTTTCGACAGGAACTATGGCTACACCTTC
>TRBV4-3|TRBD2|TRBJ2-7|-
CASSPDHGGYGEQYF
TGCGCCAGCAGCCCCGACCACGGGGGGTATGGCGAGCAGTACTTC
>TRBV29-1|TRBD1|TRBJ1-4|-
CSVGSGTGNEKLFF
TGCAGCGTAGGCTCCGGGACAGGGAATGAAAAACTGTTTTTT
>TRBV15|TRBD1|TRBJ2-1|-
CATSRDYAGQGFEQFF
TGTGCCACCAGCAGAGATTATGCGGGACAGGGATTTGAGCAGTTCTTC
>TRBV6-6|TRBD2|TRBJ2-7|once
CASSLPRAGADEQYF
TGTGCCAGCAGCCTCCCCCGAGCGGGAGCGGATGAGCAGTACTTC
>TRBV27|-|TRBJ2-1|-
CASSTGGYIYNEQFF
TGTGCCAGCAGCACGGGCGGGTACATCTACAATGAGCAGTTCTTC
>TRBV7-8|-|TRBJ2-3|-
CASSVAFVTDTQYF
TGTGCGAGCAGCGTAGCATTCGTCACAGATACGCAGTATTTT
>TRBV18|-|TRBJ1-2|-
CASSSVVDGYTF
TGTGCCAGCTCATCAGTGGTGGATGGCTACACCTTC
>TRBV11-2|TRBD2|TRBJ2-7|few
CASSLVSGATYEQYF
TGTGCCAGCAGCTTAGTTAGCGGGGCTACCTACGAGCAGTACTTC
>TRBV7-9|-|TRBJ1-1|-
CASSTTGQKAFF
TGTGCCAGCAGCACAACGGGACAAAAAGCTTTCTTT
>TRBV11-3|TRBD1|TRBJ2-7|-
CASSPGTGNYEQYF
TGTGCCAGCAGCCCCGGGACAGGGAACTACGAGCAGTACTTC
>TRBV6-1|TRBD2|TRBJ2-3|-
CASSGLAGGPDTQYF
TGTGCCAGCAGTGGACTAGCGGGAGGCCCAGATACGCAGTATTTT
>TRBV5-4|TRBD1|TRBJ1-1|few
CASSLGQGRGEAFF
TGTGCCAGCAGCCTCGGACAGGGGAGGGGTGAAGCTTTCTTT
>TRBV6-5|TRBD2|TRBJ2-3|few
CASSTGLARADTQYF
TGTGCCAGCAGTACCGGACTAGCCAGGGCGGATACGCAGTATTTT
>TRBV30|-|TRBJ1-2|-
CAWSFGGLDYGYTF
TGTGCCTGGAGTTTCGGCGGGCTGGACTATGGCTACACCTTC
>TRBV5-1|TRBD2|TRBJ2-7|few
CASSLGPAGAGEQYF
TGCGCCAGCAGCTTGGGCCCAGCGGGGGCGGGTGAGCAGTACTTC
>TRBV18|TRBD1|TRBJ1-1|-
CASSPLTGEYTEAFF
TGTGCCAGCTCACCCCTGACAGGGGAGTACACTGAAGCTTTCTTT
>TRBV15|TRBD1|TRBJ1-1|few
CATSTTGTGFGAFF
TGTGCCACCTCTACGACCGGGACAGGTTTTGGGGCTTTCTTT
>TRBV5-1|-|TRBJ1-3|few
CASSLTDSGNTIYF
TGCGCCAGCAGCTTGACAGACTCTGGAAACACCATATATTTT
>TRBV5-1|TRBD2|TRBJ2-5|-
CASSLAGGVETQYF
TGCGCCAGCAGCTTAGCGGGAGGTGTAGAGACCCAGTACTTC
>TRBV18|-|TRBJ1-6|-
CASSPRQDNSPLHF
TGTGCCAGCTCACCAAGGCAGGATAATTCACCCCTCCACTTT